The present TCR beta chain was sequenced within a study of OX40 agonist ivuxolimab in advanced cancers. Background for the entire study: Ivuxolimab, which targeted the costimulatory receptor OX40 (CD134), was an agonistic, fully human IgG2 monoclonal antibody. Intravenous ivuxolimab was administered to patients every 2 weeks at six dose levels: 0.01, 0.1, 0.3, 1.5, 3 and 10 mg/kg. Partial responses were achieved by three dose-escalation patients, of whom one had hepatocellular carcinoma and two had cutaneous melanoma. A male proportion of roughly 80% and a mean age of roughly 58 years, ranging from roughly 20 to 80, were recorded for the dose-escalation cohort. Of the approximately 54 patients in dose escalation, some 20 had hepatocellular carcinoma, some 15 had melanoma, 9 had renal cell carcinoma and 9 had head and neck cancer. The paper covers the monotherapy dose-escalation part of the phase I ivuxolimab trial, which included N of about 56 patients. Patients were allowed to have had prior anti-PD-1, anti-PD-L1 or anti-CTLA-4 therapy, and approximately 40% of the dose-escalation patients had previously received checkpoint inhibitors. Peripheral TCRbeta sequencing aimed to test whether ivuxolimab altered TCR sequence diversity and caused clonal T-cell expansion.

As for this clone: Its antigen is currently not known. Base qualities are missing; no much larger clone stands one base away.

Including the terminal cysteine and phenylalanine, the CDR3 comprises 13 residues. The only DNA kept is the CDR3, 39 bases in frame from the first base. CDR1 and CDR2, per the germline V gene, are MGHDK and SYGVNS. V sheds 5 bases and J sheds 2 bases, leaving 10 bases between their ends. Genomic DNA was isolated from the sorted cells so that the TCRbeta CDR3 region could be sequenced. The immunoSEQ Assay was used for sequencing of TCRbeta CDR3 regions. Imported from immuneACCESS, the table was reduced by TCRdb to in-frame sequences with V and J called. These copies leave out some clones; in studies compared against another copy, an unresolved V gene accounts for under half, and the cause of the remainder is not known. This sample has around 63,000 clones in its table, and 85% to 90% of those were observed once. The ten top clones hold roughly a tenth of the sample. Patients with a history of autoimmune disease or receiving systemic immunosuppression were excluded from the trial. Peripheral blood for TCR sequencing was collected from all dose cohorts at baseline, on cycle 4 day 1, and on cycle 7 day 1. The samples were taken from a phase I, first-in-human, multicenter, open-label dose-escalation trial of ivuxolimab. The trial enrolled adults with locally advanced or metastatic head and neck squamous cell, hepatocellular, melanoma or renal cell carcinoma. Before TCR sequencing, CD4+ T cells and CD8+ T cells from peripheral blood were sorted into separate populations.

Here is what the overall study found, with its caveats: At doses of 0.1 to 3.0 mg/kg, clonal expansion of both CD4+ and CD8+ blood T cells was observed from baseline to week 6. On average, CD8+ T cells showed more expanded clones than CD4+ T cells after ivuxolimab. The antigen specificity of the clonally expanded peripheral T cells was not determined. In partial responders in the 0.1-3.0 mg/kg groups, normalized peripheral clonal expansion was found to be among the lowest, especially among CD8+ T cells. Low levels of normalized T-cell clonal expansion were also seen in some patients who did not respond.

This sequence originates from an adult with an advanced solid tumor such as melanoma, head and neck, liver or kidney cancer. The chain joins TRBV25-1 to TRBJ2-7; the D gene lacks a confident call. The sequencing used CD4+ or CD8+ T cells sorted from blood, collected in a trial of the OX40 agonist ivuxolimab. This receptor carries the CDR3 CASSKLGAYEQYF. Here is the DNA: TGTGCCAGCAGTAAGTTAGGTGCCTACGAGCAGTACTTC.